The rows below give T cell receptor beta chains drawn from one sample of a study of blood T cell repertoires in COVID-19. Repertoires were generated with immunoSEQ multiplex PCR, while TCRdb's copy carries only in-frame clones and drops some. The table records roughly 220,000 clones, roughly 88% of them present only once. Sequencing input: peripheral blood. The receptors stem from a man aged 25-45 years who had recovered from COVID-19. CDR3s include the opening cysteine and the closing phenylalanine or tryptophan. D genes are given only for firm matches. Clone size is stated in some rows and not others, as once, few, many or a class when expanded.

v_call	clone_size	d_call	j_call	cdr3_length	cdr3_aa	cdr3_nt
TRBV6-1	NA	NA	TRBJ1-2	15	CASSEGVDRTGGYTF	TGTGCCAGCAGTGAAGGTGTCGACCGGACTGGTGGCTACACCTTC
TRBV18	NA	NA	TRBJ2-3	17	CASSPIEGGPNEDTQYF	TGTGCCAGCTCACCTATTGAGGGGGGGCCTAATGAAGATACGCAGTATTTT
TRBV11-2	NA	NA	TRBJ1-1	16	CASSFQGPRWNTEAFF	TGTGCCAGCAGCTTTCAGGGCCCTAGGTGGAACACTGAAGCTTTCTTT
TRBV12-5	NA	NA	TRBJ1-6	13	CASAPRVASPLHF	TGTGCTAGTGCTCCCCGGGTTGCTTCACCCCTCCACTTT
TRBV5-8	few	NA	TRBJ2-4	13	CASSLASDHIQYF	TGTGCCAGCAGCTTGGCTTCAGATCACATTCAGTACTTC
TRBV5-1	NA	NA	TRBJ2-2	18	CASSLGPPRAANTGELFF	TGCGCCAGCAGCTTGGGCCCCCCCAGGGCAGCGAACACCGGGGAGCTGTTTTTT
TRBV27	NA	NA	TRBJ1-1	14	CASSLTGVGTEAFF	TGTGCCAGCAGTTTAACCGGGGTTGGAACTGAAGCTTTCTTT
TRBV2	once	NA	TRBJ1-3	17	CASSETPARSYGNTIYF	TGTGCCAGCAGTGAAACCCCCGCGAGAAGCTATGGAAACACCATATATTTT
TRBV6-5	NA	TRBD1	TRBJ2-5	14	CASPGQDIQETQYF	TGTGCCAGCCCCGGACAGGACATCCAAGAGACCCAGTACTTC
TRBV19	many	NA	TRBJ1-1	16	CASSIVLFLRNTEAFF	TGTGCCAGTAGTATAGTCTTGTTCCTACGGAACACTGAAGCTTTCTTT
TRBV4-3	NA	NA	TRBJ1-1	13	CASSQTRVTEAFF	TGCGCCAGCAGTCAAACACGGGTTACTGAAGCTTTCTTT
TRBV7-2	NA	TRBD2	TRBJ2-1	15	CASSPGGGGANEQFF	TGTGCCAGCAGCCCCGGGGGCGGGGGGGCCAATGAGCAGTTCTTC
TRBV12-3/TRBV12-4	NA	NA	TRBJ1-2	13	CAIFLGVRYGYTF	TGTGCCATCTTCTTAGGGGTTCGGTATGGCTACACCTTC
TRBV3-1/TRBV3-2	NA	TRBD1	TRBJ1-1	14	CASSQESRQGEAFF	TGTGCCAGCAGCCAAGAATCGAGACAGGGGGAAGCTTTCTTT
TRBV25-1	once	TRBD2	TRBJ2-2	16	CATHPTLAANTGELFF	TGTGCCACCCATCCCACACTAGCGGCGAACACCGGGGAGCTGTTTTTT
TRBV4-2	NA	NA	TRBJ2-3	15	CASSQALGLLDTQYF	TGTGCCAGCAGCCAAGCGTTGGGGCTCTTAGATACGCAGTATTTT
TRBV3-1/TRBV3-2	NA	NA	TRBJ2-7	14	CASSQARGQYEQYF	TGTGCCAGCAGCCAAGCCAGGGGCCAGTACGAGCAGTACTTC
TRBV5-1	NA	NA	TRBJ2-7	16	CASSLGVGTITYEQYF	TGCGCCAGCAGCTTGGGGGTTGGGACAATCACCTACGAGCAGTACTTC
TRBV24-1	NA	NA	TRBJ2-7	16	CATSDLNREGAYEQYF	TGTGCCACCAGTGACCTAAACAGGGAGGGTGCCTACGAGCAGTACTTC
TRBV5-5	NA	TRBD1	TRBJ1-4	16	CASSIYPGQTNEKLFF	TGTGCCAGCAGCATATACCCGGGACAGACTAATGAAAAACTGTTTTTT
TRBV3-1/TRBV3-2	NA	TRBD2	TRBJ2-5	16	CASSQRTSPFQATQYF	TGTGCCAGCAGCCAAAGGACTAGCCCCTTCCAAGCGACCCAGTACTTC
TRBV27	once	NA	TRBJ2-7	13	CASSFPGLDEQYF	TGTGCCAGCAGTTTCCCGGGACTGGACGAGCAGTACTTC
TRBV7-6	few	NA	TRBJ1-5	15	CASSRSSGLNQPQHF	TGTGCCAGCAGCCGGAGTTCGGGTCTCAATCAGCCCCAGCATTTT
TRBV6-5	NA	NA	TRBJ1-3	14	CASSPSGFGNTIYF	TGTGCCAGCAGCCCCTCAGGATTCGGAAACACCATATATTTT
TRBV28	few	NA	TRBJ1-5	10	CASSLRPQHF	TGTGCCAGCTCCCTTCGGCCCCAGCATTTT
TRBV7-9	NA	NA	TRBJ2-1	14	CASPSGGLYNEQFF	TGTGCCAGCCCCTCCGGGGGGCTCTACAATGAGCAGTTCTTC
TRBV27	NA	TRBD2	TRBJ2-5	17	CASSLRGWLAGEETQYF	TGTGCCAGCAGTTTAAGAGGTTGGCTAGCGGGGGAAGAGACCCAGTACTTC
TRBV6-6	once	NA	TRBJ1-1	13	CASRDRVNTEAFF	TGTGCCAGCAGGGACAGAGTGAACACTGAAGCTTTCTTT
TRBV5-1	NA	NA	TRBJ2-7	15	CASSLAQGPSYEQYF	TGCGCCAGCAGCTTGGCGCAGGGTCCCTCCTACGAGCAGTACTTC
TRBV3-1/TRBV3-2	few	NA	TRBJ2-1	15	CASSPQWGAHNEQFF	TGTGCCAGCAGCCCCCAGTGGGGCGCACACAATGAGCAGTTCTTC
TRBV7-2	NA	NA	TRBJ2-3	13	CASSFAYPPTQYF	TGTGCCAGCAGCTTCGCCTATCCTCCTACGCAGTATTTT
TRBV19	NA	TRBD1	TRBJ1-4	15	CASSSWTGGDEKLFF	TGTGCCAGTAGTTCCTGGACAGGGGGCGATGAAAAACTGTTTTTT